The source of this TCR beta chain is a study of T cell responses to AZD1222 COVID-19 vaccine. Only in-frame clones appear in the TCRdb table, and some are missing; sequencing was by immunoSEQ multiplex PCR. Counted here are around 53,000 clones, approximately 85% occurring once; the ten biggest clones make up approximately 20%. V gave up 5 bases and J gave up 0 bases, with 14 bases separating them. The CDR3 totals 15 residues. The germline V gene encodes CDR1 SGHTA and CDR2 FQGNSA. This TCR was sampled from an adult in good health. The chain carries TRBV7-2 and TRBJ2-7; D may be TRBD2 (7 bases). Here the sequenced sample was peripheral blood, taken on day 0 of MenACWY control vaccination. The CDR3 region is CASSGGAGSSYEQYF. In DNA, the CDR3 is TGTGCCAGCAGCGGGGGGGCGGGCAGCTCCTACGAGCAGTACTTC.